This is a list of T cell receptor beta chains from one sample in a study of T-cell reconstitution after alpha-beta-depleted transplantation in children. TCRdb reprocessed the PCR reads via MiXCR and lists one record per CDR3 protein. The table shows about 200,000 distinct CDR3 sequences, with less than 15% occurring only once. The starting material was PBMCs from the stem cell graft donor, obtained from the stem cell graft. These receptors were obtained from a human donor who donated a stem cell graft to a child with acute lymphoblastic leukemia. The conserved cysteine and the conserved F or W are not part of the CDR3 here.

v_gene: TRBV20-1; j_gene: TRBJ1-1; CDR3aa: SARVRGLGTEAF
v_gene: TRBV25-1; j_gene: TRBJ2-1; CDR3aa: ASSVSGQGGKQF
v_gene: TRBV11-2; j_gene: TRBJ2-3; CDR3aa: ASSQGLAGGNTQY
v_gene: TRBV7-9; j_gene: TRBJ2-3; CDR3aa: ASSLAAGAATQY
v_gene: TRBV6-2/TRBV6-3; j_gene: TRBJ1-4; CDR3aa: ASSDRSGDDEKLF
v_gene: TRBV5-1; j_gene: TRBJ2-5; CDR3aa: ASSRRTRQGEGETQY
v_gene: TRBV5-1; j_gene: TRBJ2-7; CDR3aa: ASSLAGPSGAYEQY
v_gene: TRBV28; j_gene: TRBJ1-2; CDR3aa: ASTLGQGANT
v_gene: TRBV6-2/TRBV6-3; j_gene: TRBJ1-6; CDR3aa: ASSYRISTGEPGGGSPLH
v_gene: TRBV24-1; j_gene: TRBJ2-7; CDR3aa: ATIETGAYEQY
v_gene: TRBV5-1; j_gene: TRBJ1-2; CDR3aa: ASRAEDYGYT
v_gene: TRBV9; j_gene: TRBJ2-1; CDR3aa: ASSVGGGTYNEQF
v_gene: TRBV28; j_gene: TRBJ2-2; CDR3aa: AHGGLRTGELF
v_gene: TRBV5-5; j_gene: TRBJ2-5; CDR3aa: ASSLRTDQETQY
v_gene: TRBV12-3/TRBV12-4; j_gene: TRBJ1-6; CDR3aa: ASSSGTGNSPLH
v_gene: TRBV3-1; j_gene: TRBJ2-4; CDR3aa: ASSPTTTTDRGIKNIQY
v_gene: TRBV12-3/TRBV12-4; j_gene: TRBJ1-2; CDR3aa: ASSGRRDGYT
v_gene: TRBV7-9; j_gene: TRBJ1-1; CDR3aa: ASSFLRANTEAF
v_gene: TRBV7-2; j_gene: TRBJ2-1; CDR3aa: ASSRASGSSYNEQF
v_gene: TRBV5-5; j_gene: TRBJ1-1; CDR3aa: ASSQSLNSRPGAF
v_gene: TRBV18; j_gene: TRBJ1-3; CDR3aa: ASRAAGDLVGATIY
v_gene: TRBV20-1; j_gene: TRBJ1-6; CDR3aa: SARDRDYNSPLH
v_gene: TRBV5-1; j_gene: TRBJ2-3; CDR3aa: ASSFRDRVVDTQY
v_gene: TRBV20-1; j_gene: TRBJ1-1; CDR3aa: SARGAPGGGMNTEAF
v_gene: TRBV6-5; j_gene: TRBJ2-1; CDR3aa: ASILAGVSYNEQF
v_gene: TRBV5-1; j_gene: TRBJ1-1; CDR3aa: ASSSGRGRIGNTEAF
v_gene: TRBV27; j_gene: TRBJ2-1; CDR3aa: ASSLTGRAYNEQF
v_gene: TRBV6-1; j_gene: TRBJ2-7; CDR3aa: ASSERTLTRYEQY
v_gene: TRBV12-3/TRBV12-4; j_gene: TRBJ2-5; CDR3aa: ASSPLAGGVKTQY
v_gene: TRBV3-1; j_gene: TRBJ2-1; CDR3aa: ASRGTGDVGRDSYNEQF
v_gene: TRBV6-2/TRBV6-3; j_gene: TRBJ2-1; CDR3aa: AITKARRSSYNEQF
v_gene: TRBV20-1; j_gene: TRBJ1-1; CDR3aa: SALNTRDRGEAF
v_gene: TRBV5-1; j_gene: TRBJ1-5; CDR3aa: ASSWGTATNQPQH
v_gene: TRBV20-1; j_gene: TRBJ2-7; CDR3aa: SARPPSGSDEQY
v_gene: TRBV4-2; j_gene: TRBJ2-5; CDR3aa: ASSQDGGETQY
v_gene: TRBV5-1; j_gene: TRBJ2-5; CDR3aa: ASSLRTSGLHMYQETQY
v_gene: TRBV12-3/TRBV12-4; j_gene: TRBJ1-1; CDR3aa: ASSSIDGSAEAF
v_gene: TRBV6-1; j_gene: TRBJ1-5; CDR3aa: ASSPRDRGYQPQH
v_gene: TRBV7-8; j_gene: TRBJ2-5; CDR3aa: ASRSRRGLGETQY